The source of this T cell receptor beta chain is a study of neurological immune-mediated disorders. Study-level points and caveats: Healthy controls had more TCR clonal expansion than multiple sclerosis, which showed the least, whereas HTLV-1-associated myelopathy showed the most.

At least ten counts were recorded for this clonotype. Its antigen is not known. 5'RACE with 10-nucleotide random UMIs generated the cDNA. TCRdb fed the 5' RACE reads into MiXCR, producing one record per CDR3 protein. The data hold fewer than 65,000 distinct CDR3 sequences, with 4.2% observed a single time. The length of the CDR3 is 16 residues. V dropped 6 bases and J dropped 0 bases, with 16 bases sitting between them. The germline CDR1 and CDR2 sequences are MNHEY and SVGEGT. The source material was PBMCs. This rearrangement joins TRBV6-2 or TRBV6-3 to TRBJ2-3, with a tentative D call TRBD2 (5 bases). This clonotype originated in a man aged 50 to 60 with multiple sclerosis. The CDR3 sequence: CASSERRPTSTDTQYF. DNA of the CDR3: TGTGCCAGCAGCGAACGGAGGCCGACTAGCACAGATACGCAGTATTTT.